The 28 T cell receptor beta chains presented below share a single source sample, sequenced in a study of shared clonotypes between healthy human individuals. Some clones are missing from TCRdb's copy, which holds only in-frame ones; the method was immunoSEQ multiplex PCR. The data hold more than 400,000 clones, with 90% to 97% observed a single time. The specimen was naive CD4+ T cells sorted from blood. As for subset: CD45RA+ positively selected. Receptors originate from a woman aged 25 to 45 in good health.

The chain is built from TRBV28 and TRBJ2-5, with 11 bases identical to TRBD2. Germline CDR1 is MDHEN and CDR2 is SYDVKM. The CDR3 is made up of 18 amino acids. V shed 3 bases and J 5 bases; nucleotides not matched to a gene: 14. CDR3 in amino acids: CASSFMRIAGGLVETQYF. CDR3 bases: TGTGCCAGCAGTTTCATGAGAATAGCGGGAGGGCTCGTTGAGACCCAGTACTTC. The variable domain in full, with the rest retrieved from reference TRBV28 and TRBJ2-5, is DVKVTQSSRYLVKRTGEKVFLECVQDMDHENMFWYRQDPGLGLRLIYFSYDVKMKEKGDIPEGYSVSREKKERFSLILESASTNQTSMYLCASSFMRIAGGLVETQYFGPGTRLLVL.

The rearrangement links TRBV6-1 to TRBJ1-3, with a possible D match to TRBD1 (6 bases). V lost 2 bases, J lost 2 bases, and 10 bases lay in between. The CDR3 runs to 15 residues. Germline-derived CDR1 and CDR2 are MNHNS and SASEGT. The CDR3 loop is CASSELWTAGNTIYF. The CDR3 bases are TGTGCCAGCAGTGAACTTTGGACAGCTGGAAACACCATATATTTT.

The chain employs TRBV7-9 and TRBJ2-7, with TRBD1 matching over 8 bases. Germline assignment: CDR1 SEHNR and CDR2 FQNEAQ (reference sequence). The junction had 7 bases not matched to a gene; V was cut back by 2 bases and J by 7 bases. This CDR3 contains 14 residues. CDR3 nucleotide sequence: TGTGCCAGCAGCTTAACCGGGACAGGCCTGGAGCAGTACTTC. It yields the protein CASSLTGTGLEQYF.

This chain links TRBV4-1 with TRBJ2-5; D uncertain. The CDR3 is made up of 13 amino acids. Germline V gene lookup returns CDR1 MGHRA and CDR2 YSYEKL. The V gene lost 6 bases and the J gene lost 5 bases, with 13 bases spanning the gap. This chain's CDR3 is CASSLAPPETQYF. The CDR3 DNA reads as TGCGCCAGCAGTCTGGCCCCACCCGAGACCCAGTACTTC.

The J gene is TRBJ2-1, the V gene TRBV5-1; 16 bases align to TRBD2. V was clipped by 3 bases and J by 9 bases; unmatched bases: 9. This CDR3 is 17 amino acids long. Germline assignment: CDR1 SGHRS and CDR2 YFSETQ. The CDR3, as DNA: TGCGCCAGCAGCTCACAAACCGGGACTAGCGGGAGGGGTGAGCAGTTCTTC. Translating gives CASSSQTGTSGRGEQFF.

This chain links TRBV19 with TRBJ2-7; TRBD2 matches 10 bases. Germline CDR1 and CDR2: LNHDA and SQIVND (reference sequence). The CDR3 length is 18 residues. V trimming: 1 base; J trimming: 5 bases; junction bases outside the gene matches: 14. CDR3 loop: CASSIGLTASGRRNEQYF. CDR3 sequence (DNA): TGTGCCAGTAGTATAGGATTAACCGCTAGCGGGAGACGGAACGAGCAGTACTTC.

The chain recombines TRBV29-1 with TRBJ2-7, with D unresolved. This CDR3 has 13 amino acids. V gave up 2 bases and J gave up 7 bases, with 15 bases separating them. CDR1 is SQVTM, CDR2 ANQGSEA, per germline. CDR3 region: CSVEPPGLKEQYF. The DNA of the CDR3 is TGCAGCGTTGAACCCCCGGGTCTGAAGGAGCAGTACTTC.

In this sample, this clone turned up a few times. Other DNA sequences in this specimen translate into the identical CDR3. The V and J genes are TRBV27 and TRBJ1-1, with TRBD1 as a possible D gene (5 bases). Germline V gene data show CDR1 as MNHEY and CDR2 as SMNVEV (reference sequence). The length of the CDR3 is 12 residues. The V gene lost 2 bases and the J gene lost 5 bases, with 6 bases spanning the gap. CDR3 in DNA: TGTGCCAGCAGTTTAAGGGGAACTGAAGCTTTCTTT. Its translation is CASSLRGTEAFF.

The chain links TRBV4-1 to TRBJ2-7; a weak D match, TRBD2 (6 bases). There are 16 residues in the CDR3. Germline V CDR1 and CDR2: MGHRA, YSYEKL. The ends were cut back, 0 bases at V and 2 bases at J, with 14 bases in the middle. The CDR3 reads CASSQDSGGVTYEQYF. CDR3 coding DNA: TGCGCCAGCAGCCAAGATTCCGGGGGTGTTACCTACGAGCAGTACTTC.

V and J are TRBV5-1 and TRBJ1-4; D possibly corresponds to TRBD1 (6 bases). V lost 0 bases, J lost 8 bases, and 14 bases lay in between. Germline CDR1 and CDR2: SGHRS and YFSETQ. CDR3 length: 15 residues. CDR3: CASSLGGTYEEKLFF. CDR3 nucleotides: TGCGCCAGCAGCTTGGGTGGGACATATGAAGAAAAACTGTTTTTT.

The V gene is TRBV30, the J gene TRBJ1-2; the D is unclear. Trimming removed 0 bases from V and 6 bases from J, with 14 bases in between. Germline assignment: CDR1 GTSNPN and CDR2 SVGIG (reference sequence). The CDR3 contains 14 residues. DNA for the CDR3: TGTGCCTGGAGTGTAGTTCCGGGTAGTGATGGCTACACCTTC. This encodes CAWSVVPGSDGYTF. The full variable domain, rest sourced from reference TRBV30 and TRBJ1-2, is SQTIHQWPATLVQPVGSPLSLECTVEGTSNPNLYWYRQAAGRGLQLLFYSVGIGQISSEVPQNLSASRPQDRQFILSSKKLLLSDSGFYLCAWSVVPGSDGYTFGSGTRLTVV.

V usage is TRBV29-1 and J usage is TRBJ2-5; 9 bases align to TRBD2. With V trimmed by 2 bases and J by 0 bases, 1 base remained unmatched. This CDR3 is 14 amino acids long. Germline V gives CDR1 SQVTM, CDR2 ANQGSEA. Written as DNA, the CDR3 is TGCAGCGTTGAACAGCGGGAGGACCAAGAGACCCAGTACTTC. Its translation: CSVEQREDQETQYF.

This clone was recorded only once. The rearrangement joins TRBV6-1 to TRBJ2-6; 8 nucleotides align to TRBD1. Trimming at V came to 7 bases and at J to 2 bases, leaving 4 bases not matched to a gene. Germline lookup yields CDR1 MNHNS and CDR2 SASEGT. The CDR3 totals 15 residues. CDR3 loop: CASNLQGAGANVLTF. CDR3 in DNA: TGTGCCAGCAACCTACAGGGGGCTGGGGCCAACGTCCTGACTTTC.

The chain recombines TRBV6-6 with TRBJ1-5; 8 bases line up with TRBD1. V lost 2 bases, J lost 7 bases, and 7 bases stayed unmatched. Germline-derived CDR1 and CDR2 are MNHNY and SVGAGI (reference sequence). The CDR3 spans 15 residues. CDR3 sequence reads: CASSYSPQGAQPQHF. Here the CDR3 DNA reads TGTGCCAGCAGTTACAGTCCCCAGGGGGCCCAGCCCCAGCATTTT.

V is TRBV28 and J is TRBJ2-2, with 7 bases aligning to TRBD1. Germline CDR1 is MDHEN and CDR2 is SYDVKM. This CDR3 is 15 amino acids long. The junction had 6 bases not matched to a gene; V was cut back by 6 bases and J by 2 bases. CDR3 loop: CASSRGTENTGELFF. In DNA form, the CDR3 reads TGTGCCAGCAGCCGAGGGACAGAAAACACCGGGGAGCTGTTTTTT.

V and J are TRBV18 and TRBJ2-2; D is tentatively TRBD1 or TRBD2 (5 bases each). The CDR3 runs to 15 residues. The V gene's germline CDR1 is KGHSH and CDR2 LQKENI. The V gene lost 3 bases and the J gene lost 1 base, with 9 bases spanning the gap. The CDR3 DNA follows: TGTGCCAGCTCACCTGGGACCCAGAACACCGGGGAGCTGTTTTTT. Its translation: CASSPGTQNTGELFF.

The chain is built from TRBV7-3 and TRBJ2-1, with D perhaps assigned TRBD1 or TRBD2 (5 bases each). Germline CDR1 is SGHTA and CDR2 is FQGTGA. The V end lost 0 bases, the J end lost 8 bases, and 11 bases lay between the germline ends. This CDR3 has 14 amino acids. The CDR3 loop is CASSLTSRGDEQFF. CDR3 DNA sequence: TGTGCCAGCAGCTTAACAAGTCGGGGCGATGAGCAGTTCTTC.

This rearrangement joins TRBV15 to TRBJ1-2; D call uncertain. CDR3 size: 13 residues. Per the germline V gene, CDR1 is LNHNV and CDR2 is YYDKDF (reference sequence). V shed 3 bases and J shed 2 bases, with 7 bases lying between them. The CDR3 sequence: CATSRDPNYGYTF. CDR3 sequence (DNA): TGTGCCACCAGCAGGGATCCAAACTATGGCTACACCTTC.

Here the CDR3 reads CASRLLDRASYGYTF. CDR3 DNA: TGTGCCAGCAGACTACTGGACAGGGCGAGCTATGGCTACACCTTC. The chain joins TRBV6-5 to TRBJ1-2; 8 bases are shared with TRBD1. Germline CDR1 MNHEY, CDR2 SVGAGI. The CDR3 loop spans 15 amino acids. J lost 4 bases, V lost 6 bases, and 10 bases had no gene match.

This chain joins TRBV2 and TRBJ2-7; TRBD2 agrees at 7 bases. Germline CDR1 reads SNHLY; CDR2 reads FYNNEI. There are 16 residues in the CDR3. The ends lost 3 bases at V and 5 bases at J; junction bases unmatched: 13. CDR3 in DNA: TGTGCCAGCAGTGAGTTAGGGACTACTAACCTAAACGAGCAGTACTTC. It codes for CASSELGTTNLNEQYF.

The chain carries TRBV23-1 and TRBJ1-1; TRBD1 agrees at 12 bases. TRBV23-1 is known as an ORF, though its function is uncertain. CDR3 length: 18 amino acids. The ends lost 6 bases at V and 1 base at J; junction bases unmatched: 12. The CDR3 region has the DNA TGCGCCAGCAGCCGGGACAGGGGGCTTGTCGGGTCGAACACTGAAGCTTTCTTT. Protein: CASSRDRGLVGSNTEAFF.

The sample holds one count of this clone. This sequence joins TRBV19 and TRBJ1-1; D uncertain. V shed 5 bases and J shed 5 bases, with 9 bases lying between them. This CDR3 has 12 residues. In germline, CDR1 is LNHDA, CDR2 SQIVND (reference sequence). Written as DNA, the CDR3 is TGTGCCAGTAGTCGGGGTTCTACTGAAGCTTTCTTT. It is translated as CASSRGSTEAFF.

The CDR3 loop is CASSQRDSSTDTQYF. The CDR3, as DNA: TGCGCCAGCAGCCAACGGGACAGCAGCACAGATACGCAGTATTTT. This chain joins TRBV5-1 and TRBJ2-3; 7 positions agree with TRBD1. Losses at the gene ends were 4 bases for V and 0 bases for J; bases not matched to a gene: 5. CDR1 SGHRS and CDR2 YFSETQ come from the germline V gene. The CDR3 length is 15 residues.

V usage is TRBV11-2 and J usage is TRBJ2-1; 10 bases fit TRBD2. CDR3 length: 15 residues. After removal of 9 bases from V and 6 bases from J, the junction contained 11 bases not matched to a gene. Germline V gene data show CDR1 as SGHAT and CDR2 as FQNNGV. DNA of the CDR3: TGTGCCAGTGACCTGGCTAGCGGGAGTCTCAATGAGCAGTTCTTC. It is translated as CASDLASGSLNEQFF.

The rearrangement uses TRBV2 and TRBJ1-2; D is uncertain. V was trimmed by 2 bases and J by 6 bases, leaving 13 bases between them. Germline assignment: CDR1 SNHLY and CDR2 FYNNEI. CDR3 length equals 14 residues. The CDR3 DNA follows: TGTGCCAGCAGTGAAAGGGCAGCCCTCGATGGCTACACCTTC. This codes for CASSERAALDGYTF. The variable domain in full, completed from reference TRBV2 and TRBJ1-2, reads EPEVTQTPSHQVTQMGQEVILRCVPISNHLYFYWYRQILGQKVEFLVSFYNNEISEKSEIFDDQFSVERPDGSNFTLKIRSTKLEDSAMYFCASSERAALDGYTFGSGTRLTVV.

The chain joins TRBV4-1 to TRBJ2-7; D possibly uses TRBD1 or TRBD2 (5 bases each). V lost 5 bases to trimming and J lost 6 bases, with 17 bases between them. The CDR3 runs to 14 residues. Germline V CDR1 and CDR2: MGHRA, YSYEKL. CDR3 sequence (DNA): TGCGCCAGCAGCGCTTGGATAGAGGGGACCGAGCAGTACTTC. It is translated as CASSAWIEGTEQYF.

The chain links TRBV19 to TRBJ2-1; TRBD2 aligns across 7 bases. CDR3 length equals 14 residues. Germline V gene data show CDR1 as LNHDA and CDR2 as SQIVND (reference sequence). The V and J ends lost 0 bases and 6 bases, in that order; junction bases with no gene match: 2. CDR3 protein: CASSIEGGGNEQFF. CDR3 DNA sequence: TGTGCCAGTAGTATAGAGGGCGGGGGCAATGAGCAGTTCTTC.

The genes are TRBV28 and TRBJ1-5, with TRBD1 matching over 7 bases. V was clipped by 5 bases and J by 5 bases; unmatched bases: 9. The CDR3 has 15 residues. CDR1 and CDR2 from the germline V gene are MDHEN and SYDVKM. The CDR3 DNA sequence: TGTGCCAGCAGTATGACAGGGAGGGACTATCAGCCCCAGCATTTT. As protein: CASSMTGRDYQPQHF.